This T cell receptor (beta chain) was identified during a study of Ad26.COV2.S vaccination and SARS-CoV-2 variants. On the study more broadly: Donor joined the COV1001 Ad26.COV2.S trial arm.

Study-wide points: It was found that vaccine and placebo recipients had similar non-spike TCR breadth.

Comment on this clone: What it binds is not known.

Sequencing was performed with immunoSEQ multiplex PCR; in TCRdb, only in-frame clones are kept and a portion is missing. The repertoire holds fewer than 400,000 clones, roughly 90% seen once, with about 2% in the top ten. The sample's treatment: roughly 20 received Ad26.COV2.S at low or high dose, single or two shots; about 5 received placebo; per-sample allocation not given. Samples came from day 63 after the first vaccine or placebo injection. An Ad26 vector that expressed Wuhan-strain SARS-CoV-2 spike constituted the vaccine. The CDR3 sequence is 15 residues long. CDR1 WSHSY and CDR2 SAAADI come from the germline V gene. Trimming removed 4 bases from V and 0 bases from J, with 11 bases in between.

The J gene is TRBJ2-3, the V gene TRBV10-2, with D unclear. The sample in question was peripheral blood, obtained in a trial of Ad26.COV2.S vaccine versus placebo. The TCR comes from a person between 18 and 65 years old who received the Ad26.COV2.S COVID-19 vaccine or a placebo. The CDR3 bases are TGCGCCAGCAGTGTAAATAGCCCTAGCACAGATACGCAGTATTTT. Encoded protein: CASSVNSPSTDTQYF.